What follows is one TCR beta chain and its context. Its target is not known. The assay was immunoSEQ multiplex PCR, and TCRdb's table has in-frame clones only and misses some. Of a few hundred thousand clones in the sample, 90% are singletons; the top ten hold roughly 3.9%. Treatment specified: about 20 received Ad26.COV2.S at low or high dose, single or two shots; five or six received placebo; per-sample allocation not given. Sampling was performed 63 days after the first vaccine or placebo injection. The record originates from a study of Ad26.COV2.S vaccination and SARS-CoV-2 variants. Overall study context: The vaccine Ad26.COV2.S was put into the muscle once, or twice with 56 days between. The study, taken as a whole, reports: Breadth measured for non-spike TCRs was similar across vaccine and placebo recipients. CD8+ and CD4+ T cells specific for spike reportedly responded with substantial breadth after vaccination.

Sequences were derived from peripheral blood, sampled in a trial of Ad26.COV2.S vaccine versus placebo. This receptor was taken from a person aged 18-60 years who received the Ad26.COV2.S COVID-19 vaccine or a placebo.

CDR3 sequence reads: CASSYQESYEQYF. The DNA of the CDR3 is TGTGCCAGCAGTTATCAGGAGTCCTACGAGCAGTACTTC. The chain recombines TRBV6-2 or TRBV6-3 with TRBJ2-7, with D hard to call. The CDR3 runs to 13 residues. The germline CDR1 and CDR2 sequences are MNHEY and SVGEGT. V lost 3 bases to trimming and J lost 1 base, with 7 bases between them.